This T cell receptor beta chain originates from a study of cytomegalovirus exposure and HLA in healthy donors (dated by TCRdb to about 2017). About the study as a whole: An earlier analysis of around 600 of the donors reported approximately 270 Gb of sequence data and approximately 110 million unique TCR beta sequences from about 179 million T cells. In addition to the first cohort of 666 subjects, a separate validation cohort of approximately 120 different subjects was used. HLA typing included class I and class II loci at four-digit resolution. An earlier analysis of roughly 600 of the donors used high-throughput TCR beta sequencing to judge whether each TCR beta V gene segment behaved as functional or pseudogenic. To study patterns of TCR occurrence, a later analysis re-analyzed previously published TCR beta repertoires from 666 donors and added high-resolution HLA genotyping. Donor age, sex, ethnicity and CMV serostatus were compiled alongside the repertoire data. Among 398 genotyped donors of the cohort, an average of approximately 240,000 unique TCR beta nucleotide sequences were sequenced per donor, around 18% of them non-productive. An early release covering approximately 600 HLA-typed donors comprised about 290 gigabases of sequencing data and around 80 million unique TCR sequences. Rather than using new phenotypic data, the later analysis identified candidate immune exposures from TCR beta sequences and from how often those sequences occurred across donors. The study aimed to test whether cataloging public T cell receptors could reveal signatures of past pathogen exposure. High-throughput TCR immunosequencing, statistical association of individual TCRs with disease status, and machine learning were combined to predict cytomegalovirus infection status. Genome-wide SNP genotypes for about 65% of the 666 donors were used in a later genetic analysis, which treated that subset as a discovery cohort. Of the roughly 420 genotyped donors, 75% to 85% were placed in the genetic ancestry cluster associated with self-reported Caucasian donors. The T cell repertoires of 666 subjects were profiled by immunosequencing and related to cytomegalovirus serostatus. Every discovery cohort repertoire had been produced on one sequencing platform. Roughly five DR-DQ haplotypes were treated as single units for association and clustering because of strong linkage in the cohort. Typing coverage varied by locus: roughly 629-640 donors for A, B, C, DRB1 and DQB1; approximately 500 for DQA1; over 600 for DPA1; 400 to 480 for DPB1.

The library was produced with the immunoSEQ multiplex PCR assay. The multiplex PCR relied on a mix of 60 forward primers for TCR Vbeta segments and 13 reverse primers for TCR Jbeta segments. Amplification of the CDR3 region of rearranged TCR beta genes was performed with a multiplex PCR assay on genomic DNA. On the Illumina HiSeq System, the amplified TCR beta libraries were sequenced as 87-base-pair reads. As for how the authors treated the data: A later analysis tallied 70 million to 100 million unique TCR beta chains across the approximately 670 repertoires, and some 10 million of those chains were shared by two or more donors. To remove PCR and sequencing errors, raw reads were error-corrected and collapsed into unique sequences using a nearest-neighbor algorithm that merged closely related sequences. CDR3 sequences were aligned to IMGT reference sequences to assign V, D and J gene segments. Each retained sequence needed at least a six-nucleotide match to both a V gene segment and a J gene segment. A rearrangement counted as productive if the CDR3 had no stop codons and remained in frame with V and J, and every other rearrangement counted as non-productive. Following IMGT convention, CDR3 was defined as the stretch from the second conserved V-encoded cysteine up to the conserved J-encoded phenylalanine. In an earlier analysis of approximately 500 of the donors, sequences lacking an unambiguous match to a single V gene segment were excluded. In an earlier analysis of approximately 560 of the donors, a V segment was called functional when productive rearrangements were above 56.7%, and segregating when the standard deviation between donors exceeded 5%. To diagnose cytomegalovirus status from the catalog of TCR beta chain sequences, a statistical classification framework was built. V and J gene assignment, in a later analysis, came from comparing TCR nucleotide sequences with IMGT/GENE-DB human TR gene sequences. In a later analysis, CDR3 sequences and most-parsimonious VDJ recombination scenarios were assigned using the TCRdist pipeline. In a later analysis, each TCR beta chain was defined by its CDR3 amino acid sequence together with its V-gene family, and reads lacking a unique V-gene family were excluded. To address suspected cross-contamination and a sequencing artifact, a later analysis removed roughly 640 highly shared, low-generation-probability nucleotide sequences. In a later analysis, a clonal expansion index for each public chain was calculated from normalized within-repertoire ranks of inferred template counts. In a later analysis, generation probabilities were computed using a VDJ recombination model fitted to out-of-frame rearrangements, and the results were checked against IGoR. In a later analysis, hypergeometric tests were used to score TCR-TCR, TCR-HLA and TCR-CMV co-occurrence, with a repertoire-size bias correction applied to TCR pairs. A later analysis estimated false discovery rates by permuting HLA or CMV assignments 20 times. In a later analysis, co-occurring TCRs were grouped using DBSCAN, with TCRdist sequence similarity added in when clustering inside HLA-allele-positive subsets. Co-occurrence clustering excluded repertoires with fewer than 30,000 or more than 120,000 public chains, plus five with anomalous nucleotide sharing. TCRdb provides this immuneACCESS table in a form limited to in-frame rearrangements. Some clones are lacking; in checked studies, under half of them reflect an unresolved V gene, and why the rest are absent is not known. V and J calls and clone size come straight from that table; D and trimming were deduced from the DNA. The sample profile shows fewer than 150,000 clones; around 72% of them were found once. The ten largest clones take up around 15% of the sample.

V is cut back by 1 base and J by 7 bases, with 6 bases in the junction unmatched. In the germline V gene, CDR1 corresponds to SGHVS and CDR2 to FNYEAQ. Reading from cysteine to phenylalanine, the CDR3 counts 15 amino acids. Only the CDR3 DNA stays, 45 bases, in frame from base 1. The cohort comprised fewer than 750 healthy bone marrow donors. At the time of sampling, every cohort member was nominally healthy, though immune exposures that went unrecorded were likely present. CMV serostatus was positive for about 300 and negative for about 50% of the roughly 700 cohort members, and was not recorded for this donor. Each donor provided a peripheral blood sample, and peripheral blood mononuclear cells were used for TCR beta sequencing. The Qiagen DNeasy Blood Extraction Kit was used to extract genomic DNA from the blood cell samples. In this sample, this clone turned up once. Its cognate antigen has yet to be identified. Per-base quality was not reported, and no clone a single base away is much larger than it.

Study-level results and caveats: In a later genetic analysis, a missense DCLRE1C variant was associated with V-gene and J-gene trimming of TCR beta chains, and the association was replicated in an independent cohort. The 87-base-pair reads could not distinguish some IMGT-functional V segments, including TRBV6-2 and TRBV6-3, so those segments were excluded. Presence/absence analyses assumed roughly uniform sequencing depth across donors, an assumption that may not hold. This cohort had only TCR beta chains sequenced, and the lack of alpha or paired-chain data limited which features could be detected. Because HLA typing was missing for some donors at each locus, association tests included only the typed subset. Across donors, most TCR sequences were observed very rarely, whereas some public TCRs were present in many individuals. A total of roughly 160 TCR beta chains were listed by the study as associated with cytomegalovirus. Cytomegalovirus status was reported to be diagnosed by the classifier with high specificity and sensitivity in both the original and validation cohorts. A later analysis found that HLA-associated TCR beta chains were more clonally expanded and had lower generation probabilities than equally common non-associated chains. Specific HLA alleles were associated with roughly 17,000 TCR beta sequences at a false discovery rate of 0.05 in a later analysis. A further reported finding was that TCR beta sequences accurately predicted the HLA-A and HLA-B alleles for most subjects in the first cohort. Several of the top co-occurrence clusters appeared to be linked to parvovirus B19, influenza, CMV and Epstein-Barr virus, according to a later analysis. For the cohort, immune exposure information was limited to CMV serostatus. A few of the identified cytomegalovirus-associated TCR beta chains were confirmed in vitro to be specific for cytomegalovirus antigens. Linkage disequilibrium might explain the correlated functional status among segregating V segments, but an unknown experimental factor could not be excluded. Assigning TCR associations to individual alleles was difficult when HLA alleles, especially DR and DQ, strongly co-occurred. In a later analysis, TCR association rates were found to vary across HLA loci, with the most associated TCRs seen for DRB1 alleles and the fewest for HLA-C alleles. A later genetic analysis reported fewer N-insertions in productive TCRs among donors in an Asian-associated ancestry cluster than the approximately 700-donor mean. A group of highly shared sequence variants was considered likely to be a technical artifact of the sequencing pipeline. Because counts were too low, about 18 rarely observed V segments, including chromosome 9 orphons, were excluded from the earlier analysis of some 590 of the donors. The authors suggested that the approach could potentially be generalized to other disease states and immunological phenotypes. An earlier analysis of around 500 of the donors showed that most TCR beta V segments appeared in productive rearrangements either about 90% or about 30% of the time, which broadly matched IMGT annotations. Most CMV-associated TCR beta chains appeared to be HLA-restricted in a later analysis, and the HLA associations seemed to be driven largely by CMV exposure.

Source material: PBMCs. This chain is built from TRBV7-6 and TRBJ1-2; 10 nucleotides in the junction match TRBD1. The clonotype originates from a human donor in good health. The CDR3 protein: CASSLDRQGASGYTF. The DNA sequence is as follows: TGTGCCAGCAGCTTAGACCGACAGGGGGCCAGTGGCTACACCTTC.